This entry features one TCR beta chain sequence. The target antigen is unknown. Every TCR cDNA molecule carried a tag that served as a unique molecular identifier. TCRdb used MiXCR to reprocess the 5' RACE reads, holding one entry per CDR3 protein. The sample includes about 120,000 distinct CDR3 sequences, more than 9% of them seen just once. Germline V gene data show CDR1 as LGHNA and CDR2 as YSLEER. CDR3 length: 15 amino acids. Trimming took 0 bases from V and 2 from J; bases not matched to a gene: 3. The record originates from a study of spatial heterogeneity in lung cancer. Across the study: There were 75 or so donors, all of them untreated patients with early-stage non-small cell lung cancer. Sequenced were any available follow-up PBMC samples, which had been obtained a median of approximately 23 months after resection.

Time point meaning: blood at routine non-recurrence follow-up after resection. Sequencing was performed on whole RNA extracted from tumor and nontumor lung tissue, or from frozen PBMC, and the material was left unsorted. Study-level results: There were more appearances of ubiquitous expanded tumor TCRs in blood at resection than at follow-up.

The sequencing used PBMCs, collected at follow-up. This clonotype was sampled from a male donor with early-stage non-small cell lung cancer. This sequence joins TRBV4-3 and TRBJ1-2; 7 positions match TRBD1. In DNA, the CDR3 is TGCGCCAGCAGCCAAGATGCACAGGGGAACTATGGCTACACCTTC. Protein sequence: CASSQDAQGNYGYTF.